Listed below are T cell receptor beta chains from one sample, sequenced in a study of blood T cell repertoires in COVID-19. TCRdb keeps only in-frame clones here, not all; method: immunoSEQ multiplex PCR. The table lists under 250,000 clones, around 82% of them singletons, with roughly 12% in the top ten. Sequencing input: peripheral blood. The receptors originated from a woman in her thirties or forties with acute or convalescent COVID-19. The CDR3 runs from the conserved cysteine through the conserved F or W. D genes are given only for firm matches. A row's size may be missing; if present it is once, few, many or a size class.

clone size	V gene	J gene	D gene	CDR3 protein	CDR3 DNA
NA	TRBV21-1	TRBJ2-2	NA	CASSEEGLGLAGENTGELFF	TGTGCCAGCAGCGAGGAGGGTTTGGGATTAGCGGGAGAAAACACCGGGGAGCTGTTTTTT
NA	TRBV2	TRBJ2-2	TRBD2	CASSARTRGTGELFF	TGTGCCAGCAGTGCTAGGACTAGGGGCACCGGGGAGCTGTTTTTT
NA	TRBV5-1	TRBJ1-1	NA	CASRSGQPNTEAFF	TGCGCCAGCAGGTCTGGACAGCCGAACACTGAAGCTTTCTTT
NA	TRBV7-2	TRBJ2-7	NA	CASSSSAGVDYEQYF	TGTGCCAGCAGCTCTTCCGCAGGGGTAGACTACGAGCAGTACTTC
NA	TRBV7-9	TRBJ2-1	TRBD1	CASSGTVSSYNEQFF	TGTGCCAGCAGCGGGACAGTCAGCTCCTACAATGAGCAGTTCTTC
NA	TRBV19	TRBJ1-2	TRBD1	CASSIRQGRTGYTF	TGTGCCAGTAGTATTAGACAGGGAAGGACTGGCTACACCTTC
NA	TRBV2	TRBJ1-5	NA	CASSRDMINQPQHF	TGTGCCAGCAGTCGGGACATGATTAACCAGCCCCAGCATTTT
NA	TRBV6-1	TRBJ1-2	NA	CASSEARRVYGYTF	TGTGCCAGCAGTGAAGCGCGCAGGGTCTATGGCTACACCTTC
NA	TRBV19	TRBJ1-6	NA	CASSDSPSSYNSPLHF	TGTGCCAGTAGTGACAGCCCGAGCTCCTATAATTCACCCCTCCACTTT
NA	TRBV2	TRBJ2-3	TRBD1	CASSRDSPKDTQYF	TGTGCCAGCAGTAGGGACAGCCCTAAGGATACGCAGTATTTT
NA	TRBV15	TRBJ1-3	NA	CATSRGPGVSSGNTIYF	TGTGCCACCAGCAGAGGACCCGGGGTGAGCTCTGGAAACACCATATATTTT
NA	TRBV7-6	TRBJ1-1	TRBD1	CASSLYAGTALNTEAFF	TGTGCCAGCAGCTTATACGCCGGGACAGCGCTGAACACTGAAGCTTTCTTT
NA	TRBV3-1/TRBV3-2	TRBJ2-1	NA	CASRAAGRSYNEQFF	TGTGCCAGCAGGGCTGCGGGCCGCTCCTACAATGAGCAGTTCTTC
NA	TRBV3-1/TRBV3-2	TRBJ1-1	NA	CASSHPNSQAFF	TGTGCCAGCAGCCACCCAAACAGTCAAGCTTTCTTT
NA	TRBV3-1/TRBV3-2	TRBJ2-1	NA	CASSQDLEYNEQFF	TGTGCCAGCAGCCAAGACCTGGAGTACAATGAGCAGTTCTTC
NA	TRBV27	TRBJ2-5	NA	CASSSQGGETQYF	TGTGCCAGCAGTTCACAGGGAGGGGAGACCCAGTACTTC
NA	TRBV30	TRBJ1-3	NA	CAWSVQASGNTIYF	TGTGCCTGGAGTGTACAGGCCTCTGGAAACACCATATATTTT
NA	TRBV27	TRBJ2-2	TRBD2	CASSAPGTSGATSTGELFF	TGTGCCAGCAGTGCCCCCGGGACTAGCGGGGCTACGAGCACCGGGGAGCTGTTTTTT
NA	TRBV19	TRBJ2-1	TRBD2	CASSTTSGAYNEQFF	TGTGCCAGTAGTACCACCAGCGGGGCCTACAATGAGCAGTTCTTC
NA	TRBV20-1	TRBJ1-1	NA	CSASVPGGNEAFF	TGCAGTGCTAGTGTTCCGGGGGGGAATGAAGCTTTCTTT
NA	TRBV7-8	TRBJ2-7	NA	CASSFNPGQTYEQYF	TGTGCCAGCAGCTTCAACCCGGGACAAACCTACGAGCAGTACTTC
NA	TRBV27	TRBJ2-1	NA	CASSLSSGRPNEQFF	TGTGCCAGCAGTTTATCTAGCGGCAGACCCAATGAGCAGTTCTTC
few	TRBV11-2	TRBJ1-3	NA	CASSLVPGTQVYF	TGTGCCAGCAGCTTAGTCCCCGGGACACAGGTATATTTT
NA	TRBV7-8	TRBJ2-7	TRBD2	CASSSSGGHSYEQYF	TGTGCCAGCAGTTCTAGCGGGGGCCACTCCTACGAGCAGTACTTC
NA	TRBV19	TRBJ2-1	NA	CASSTTGTLFNEQFF	TGTGCCAGTAGTACTACCGGGACTCTTTTTAATGAGCAGTTCTTC
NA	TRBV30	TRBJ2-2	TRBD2	CAWSTGTSGNTNGELFF	TGTGCCTGGAGTACGGGGACTAGCGGGAATACTAACGGGGAGCTGTTTTTT
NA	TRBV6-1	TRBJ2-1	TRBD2	CASGALAGPSYNEQFF	TGTGCCAGCGGTGCTCTAGCGGGTCCCTCCTACAATGAGCAGTTCTTC
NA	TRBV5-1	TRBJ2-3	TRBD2	CASSSGLAGGPDADTQYF	TGCGCCAGCAGCTCGGGACTAGCGGGAGGGCCAGATGCAGATACGCAGTATTTT
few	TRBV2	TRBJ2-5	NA	CASSERGETQYF	TGTGCCAGCAGTGAAAGGGGGGAGACCCAGTACTTC
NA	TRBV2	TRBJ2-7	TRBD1	CASSVPDRDYEQYF	TGTGCCAGCAGTGTCCCGGACAGGGACTACGAGCAGTACTTC
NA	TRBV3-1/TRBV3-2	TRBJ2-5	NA	CASSQGTVANQETQYF	TGTGCCAGCAGCCAAGGGACAGTAGCGAACCAAGAGACCCAGTACTTC
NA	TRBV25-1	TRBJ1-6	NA	CASSDLRDNSPLHF	TGTGCCAGCAGTGATTTACGGGATAATTCACCCCTCCACTTT
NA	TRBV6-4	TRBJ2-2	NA	CASSEMWGAGELFF	TGTGCCAGCAGTGAGATGTGGGGAGCCGGGGAGCTGTTTTTT